Detailed here is one TCR beta chain. This clonotype occurred a few times. No antigen is known for it. No quality values exist for individual bases; no much larger clone is one base distant. The run used an Illumina NovaSeq 6000. TCRalpha and TCRbeta cDNA libraries were built by 5'RACE with constant-segment primers, adding sample barcodes and unique molecular identifiers. Trizol reagent was used to extract RNA from every sample. Amplification of the libraries took two PCR steps, and the second step added a second sample barcode plus Illumina TruSeq adapters. Sequencing of libraries was performed on an Illumina NovaSeq with 2 x 150 bp paired-end reads. Processing in the source paper ran as follows. The reads were demultiplexed and collapsed into UMI-guided consensus sequences using migec v1.2.7. Using mixcr v2.1.11, UMI consensuses were aligned to TRA and TRB V and J templates and then assembled into clonotypes. A clonotype was counted as expanded or contracted only when both edgeR and NoisET called the clonotype significant, with the noise models trained on biological replicates. For edgeR calls, the cutoffs were a false discovery rate-adjusted p below 0.01 and a log2 fold-change threshold of 1. As an exploratory analysis of dynamics, max-normalized trajectories of the 1000 most abundant clonotypes were examined with PCA combined with hierarchical clustering. Each responding clone was given a CD4 or CD8 phenotype based on the CD4+ and CD8+ repertoires, which had been sequenced separately. TCRdb reprocessed the public reads (quality trimming at Q25 with fastp, clone calling with MiXCR) and kept in-frame beta chains. Rows with one shared CDR3 protein collapse into an entry with the most common genes and DNA. None of the V and J calls come from the authors' own analysis; TCRdb made them. This sample comprises about 140,000 distinct CDR3 sequences, 14% of them detected only once. Together, the top ten hold less than 30% of the sample.

The CDR3, from cysteine to phenylalanine, totals 15 residues. Only CDR3 DNA is held: 45 bases, read in frame from base 1. Compared with germline, V lacks 5 bases and J lacks 16 bases; bases without a gene match: 20. As encoded in the germline V gene (reference sequence), CDR1 is LNHDA while CDR2 is SQIVND. The data originate from a study of T-cell memory formation after mild COVID-19 (dated by TCRdb to 2020 to 2023). About the investigation overall: TCR sequence clusters from the two donors were found to be largely donor specific. Longitudinal TCRalpha and TCRbeta repertoire sequencing tracked T-cell clones expanding and contracting after mild COVID-19 in a couple of donors. Two young, previously healthy adult volunteers, one female and one male, were included in the cohort. Overall study outcomes, separate from this receptor: Contracting CD4+ clones appeared mostly in the CM and EM memory subsets, whereas CD8+ clones were enriched in EMRA. Whether the second-wave clones peaking on day 37 were SARS-CoV-2 specific was not confirmed. The study covered only a couple of mild cases, and larger cohorts including severe cases with pre-infection samples were considered necessary. Balanced CD4/CD8 phenotypes were observed for clones contracting from day 15 to 85, whereas a bias towards CD4+ was observed for a second wave of clones expanding from day 15 to 37. The detection of some responding clones in pre-infection memory suggests that pre-existing cross-reactive memory T cells joined the SARS-CoV-2 response.

Ficoll-Paque density gradient centrifugation was the method used to isolate PBMCs. The source is an adult woman who had mild COVID-19 (a few samples of this study predate the infection). The sample titles of this study are shuffled in the database, so cell type and time point are left out; the donor was told from shared clones. Material for sequencing was PBMCs or a T cell subset sorted from them (not recorded which). The chain joins TRBV19 to TRBJ2-1; 7 bases in between match TRBD1. The CDR3 sequence is CASSPAKGARAHVFF. The bases are TGTGCCAGTAGTCCAGCAAAGGGGGCGAGGGCTCACGTTTTCTTC. With the portions outside the CDR3 filled from the reference TRBV19 and TRBJ2-1 genes, the complete variable region becomes DGGITQSPKYLFRKEGQNVTLSCEQNLNHDAMYWYRQDPGQGLRLIYYSQIVNDFQKGDIAEGYSVSREKKESFPLTVTSAQKNPTAFYLCASSPAKGARAHVFFGPGTRLTVL.